This is a list of T cell receptor beta chains from one sample in a study of blood T cells in healthy people across ages. TCRdb re-derived calls from the 5' RACE reads in MiXCR, one entry per CDR3 protein. The table shows roughly 1,500,000 distinct CDR3 sequences, with around 39% occurring only once. The specimen was blood. These receptor sequences come from a woman under 30 in good health. Both conserved end residues are part of each CDR3. D genes are given only for firm matches. Size is stated for part of the rows, as once, few or many counts, or as a class when the clone is expanded.

>TRBJ1-6|TRBV7-9|.|.
TGTGCCAGCAGCTCCGGGACGGGGGGGGATAGACATTCACCCCTCCACTTT
CASSSGTGGDRHSPLHF
>TRBJ2-3|TRBV2|.|few
TGTGCCAGCAGCGCCGGGGAAGGAGATACGCAGTATTTT
CASSAGEGDTQYF
>TRBJ2-1|TRBV7-9|TRBD2|many
TGTGCCACCGTATCCCGGGCGGGACTAGCGGGGCAACTTTCCTACAATGAGCAGTTCTTC
CATVSRAGLAGQLSYNEQFF
>TRBJ1-2|TRBV6-2/TRBV6-3|.|.
TGTGCCAGCAGATGGACGGGGTATGGCTACACCTTC
CASRWTGYGYTF
>TRBJ2-7|TRBV7-9|.|many
TGTGCCAGCAGCCCAAGGCCGCAAACTTACGAGCAGTACTTC
CASSPRPQTYEQYF
>TRBJ1-4|TRBV21-1|.|few
TGTGCCAGCAGCAAAGGGGGACAGGGGCGTATTGCAACTAATGAAAAACTGTTTTTT
CASSKGGQGRIATNEKLFF
>TRBJ1-6|TRBV2|.|.
TGTGCCAGCAGTGATGGCTCTGGACAGAGATCACCCCTCCACTTT
CASSDGSGQRSPLHF
>TRBJ1-1|TRBV4-1|TRBD1|.
TGCGCCAGCAGCCAAGATACGGGGGACAGGGAAGGCACTGAAGCTTTCTTT
CASSQDTGDREGTEAFF
>TRBJ2-1|TRBV20-1|.|.
TGCAGTGCTAGAGATAATGGCGGGATTACCTACAATGAGCAGTTCTTC
CSARDNGGITYNEQFF
>TRBJ2-3|TRBV7-9|TRBD2|.
TGTACCAGCAGCTTAGGACGACTAGCGGGGGGCATCGGCACAGATACGCAGTATTTT
CTSSLGRLAGGIGTDTQYF
>TRBJ2-1|TRBV7-6|.|.
TGTGCCAGCAGCTTTATTAAGGTTAGCGGCCTCTCCTACAATGAGCAGTTCTTC
CASSFIKVSGLSYNEQFF
>TRBJ2-3|TRBV10-3|.|.
TGTGCCATCAGAATTAGAGAGGGAGGAGGCACAGATACGCAGTATTTT
CAIRIREGGGTDTQYF
>TRBJ2-6|TRBV4-1|.|.
TGCGCCAGCAGCCAAGGCGGGCTAGCCGCCGAATCTGGGGCCAACGTCCTGACTTTC
CASSQGGLAAESGANVLTF
>TRBJ2-7|TRBV7-3|.|.
TGTGCCAGCAGCTCCTCGGCGCCGGGGGAGCAGTACTTC
CASSSSAPGEQYF
>TRBJ2-1|TRBV10-3|TRBD2|few
TGTGCCATCAGTCAGCTACTAGCGGGAAGGAATGAGCAGTTCTTC
CAISQLLAGRNEQFF
>TRBJ2-3|TRBV15|TRBD2|few
TGTGCCACCAGCGGAAGACTAGCGGGGGGATCGCATACGCAGTATTTT
CATSGRLAGGSHTQYF
>TRBJ2-5|TRBV10-3|.|few
TGTGCCATCAGTGAGAGGGACCTCTCAGAGACCCAGTACTTC
CAISERDLSETQYF
>TRBJ2-3|TRBV28|.|.
TGTGCCAGCCCCCCAGGGGGGACCACAGATACGCAGTATTTT
CASPPGGTTDTQYF
>TRBJ1-6|TRBV5-1|.|few
TGCGCCAGCTCTACCGGGACCGCTAATAATTCACCCCTCCACTTT
CASSTGTANNSPLHF
>TRBJ1-2|TRBV4-1|TRBD1|.
TGCGCCAGCAGCCCCACAGGGGGACCTAACTGTGGCTACACCTTC
CASSPTGGPNCGYTF
>TRBJ1-2|TRBV3-1|.|few
TGTGCCAGCAGCCAAGTTCGGCGTTACTACACCTTC
CASSQVRRYYTF
>TRBJ2-1|TRBV20-1|.|.
TGCAGTGCTAGGACCAGGGCCATGGTCACCAATGAGCAGTTCTTC
CSARTRAMVTNEQFF
>TRBJ2-5|TRBV11-1|.|.
TGTGCCAGCAGCTATTCAAGGGGGGGCAGGTACCAAGAGACCCAGTACTTC
CASSYSRGGRYQETQYF
>TRBJ2-3|TRBV3-1|TRBD2|few
TGTGCCAGCAGCCAAGATGGGGGACTAGCGGGGAATACGCAGTATTTT
CASSQDGGLAGNTQYF
>TRBJ1-1|TRBV2|.|once
TGTGCCAGCAGTAACTTTGGGCAGGGGAACACTGAAGCTTTCTTT
CASSNFGQGNTEAFF
>TRBJ2-5|TRBV2|.|.
TGTGCCAGCAATGGGGGACCCACTCCGTCGGAGACCCAGTACTTC
CASNGGPTPSETQYF
>TRBJ2-1|TRBV4-2|.|few
TGTGCCAGCAGCCAAAGCACTGAGCAGTTCTTC
CASSQSTEQFF
>TRBJ2-5|TRBV29-1|TRBD1|many
TGCAGCGTCGCAGCAGGGGGCGAGGGACAGTACTTC
CSVAAGGEGQYF
>TRBJ2-5|TRBV7-8|TRBD1|few
TGTGCCAGCAGCTTATGGGACAGGGCAGGAGAGACCCAGTACTTC
CASSLWDRAGETQYF
>TRBJ2-1|TRBV4-1|.|.
TGCGCCAGCAGCCAAGTGCGGGCCCACCCGTTCTTC
CASSQVRAHPFF
>TRBJ1-2|TRBV20-1|TRBD1|few
TGCAGTGCTAGAGTCGGGACAGGCTATGGCTACACCTTC
CSARVGTGYGYTF
>TRBJ2-3|TRBV10-1|.|few
TGCGCCAGCAGTGATCGGGGGATAACAGATACGCAGTATTTT
CASSDRGITDTQYF
>TRBJ1-1|TRBV7-8|.|.
TGTGCCAGCAGCTTAGCGGCGGGTACCAACAAGGAGGCTTTCTTT
CASSLAAGTNKEAFF
>TRBJ2-5|TRBV5-1|.|.
TGCGCCAGCAGCTTGAATGGGATTGAGCAGTACTTC
CASSLNGIEQYF
>TRBJ2-7|TRBV5-1|.|once
TGCGCCAGCAGCCCGGATAGGGACTTGGGATACAATGAGCAGTACTTC
CASSPDRDLGYNEQYF
>TRBJ2-5|TRBV6-5|TRBD2|.
TGTGCCAGCAGTTACTCGATCGGGACTAGCAGGGAGACCCAGTACTTC
CASSYSIGTSRETQYF
>TRBJ1-5|TRBV12-3/TRBV12-4|.|.
TGTGCCAGCAGTTTGTGGGGGTTGGCTCAGCCCCAGCATTTT
CASSLWGLAQPQHF
>TRBJ2-2|TRBV20-1|TRBD2|.
TGCAGTGCTAGAGATTTCCTAGCGGGAGGCGGCACCGGGGAGCTGTTTTTT
CSARDFLAGGGTGELFF
>TRBJ1-2|TRBV18|TRBD1|.
TGTGCCAGCTCATCGGGACAGGGATCAAATGGCTACACCTTC
CASSSGQGSNGYTF
>TRBJ2-3|TRBV3-1|.|.
TGTGCCAGCAGCCACCTGGCAGATACGCAGTATTTT
CASSHLADTQYF
>TRBJ1-5|TRBV29-1|TRBD1|.
TGCATCCTCCGGGACAGGGGGTCCCGTGGCAATCAGCCCCAGCATTTT
CILRDRGSRGNQPQHF
>TRBJ2-1|TRBV9|TRBD1|.
TGTGCCAGCAGCCAGGACAGGGAGTTTGAGCAGTTCTTC
CASSQDREFEQFF
>TRBJ2-3|TRBV7-3|TRBD2|.
TGTGCCAGCAGTCCTAGCGGGGGGGCCTCTGGAGATACGCAGTATTTT
CASSPSGGASGDTQYF
>TRBJ2-4|TRBV5-5|.|.
TGTGCCAGCAGCTTGGAGAGGCAGGGCTACATTCAGTACTTC
CASSLERQGYIQYF
>TRBJ2-1|TRBV13|TRBD2|.
TGTGCCAGCAGCTTGAAGCGGGGCCCGGAGCAGTTCTTT
CASSLKRGPEQFF
>TRBJ1-5|TRBV4-1|.|.
TGCGCCAGCAGCCAAGATCACAGACGGTACAATCAGCCCCAGCATTTT
CASSQDHRRYNQPQHF
>TRBJ1-1|TRBV9|.|few
TGTGCTAGCAGTTCTAAGGGGGTGAGCACTGAAGCTTTCTTT
CASSSKGVSTEAFF